This TCR beta chain came from a study of T-cell reconstitution after alpha-beta-depleted transplantation in children. Unique molecular identifiers featured in how the TCRbeta library was prepared. TCRdb fed the PCR reads into MiXCR, producing one record per CDR3 protein. The sample shows roughly 490,000 distinct CDR3 sequences, 11% of them seen only once. From germline, CDR1 is SGDLS and CDR2 YYNGEE. The CDR3 loop spans 15 amino acids. V gave up 4 bases and J gave up 4 bases, with 16 bases separating them. The receptor was isolated from a female patient between 2 and 15 years old who had a stem cell transplant for aplastic anemia, so the T cells may come from the graft donor. The gene calls are TRBV9 and TRBJ2-3; the D gene is possibly TRBD2 (6 bases). The sample here was PBMCs, mostly from graft donor cells, taken 180 days after TCRalphabeta/CD19-depleted stem cell transplant. The CDR3 coding sequence is TGTGCCAGCAGCCCCCCTGGCGGGAAGGCAGATACGCAGTATTTT. It yields the protein CASSPPGGKADTQYF.